These T cell receptor beta chains were read from a single sample in a study of a mutant IDH1 vaccine in newly diagnosed glioma. Profiled with immunoSEQ multiplex PCR; TCRdb holds only in-frame clones, not every one. The sample has 60,000 to 75,000 clones, roughly 78% seen once; the top ten hold approximately 8%. Specimen: PBMCs, collected from a glioma patient treated with radiotherapy, temozolomide or both. These receptors originate from a man between 50 and 59 years old with glioma. CDR3s include the opening cysteine and the closing phenylalanine or tryptophan. D genes are given only for firm matches.

CDR3 DNA: TGCGCCAGCAGCCAAGTATCCCCCGACTACGAGCAGTACTTC
CDR3 protein: CASSQVSPDYEQYF
V gene: TRBV4-1
J gene: TRBJ2-7
D gene: .

CDR3 DNA: TGTGCCAGCAGTCTGGACAGGGGGCGAGGGACTGAAGCTTTCTTT
CDR3 protein: CASSLDRGRGTEAFF
V gene: TRBV7-2
J gene: TRBJ1-1
D gene: TRBD1

CDR3 DNA: TGTGCCAGCAGGGGAGTTTCCTACAATGAGCAGTTCTTC
CDR3 protein: CASRGVSYNEQFF
V gene: TRBV13
J gene: TRBJ2-1
D gene: .

CDR3 DNA: TGCAGCGTTAGAGGGGGGGGCACTGAAGCTTTCTTT
CDR3 protein: CSVRGGGTEAFF
V gene: TRBV29-1
J gene: TRBJ1-1
D gene: .

CDR3 DNA: TGTGCCAGCAGCCTAGAGCAGGACTACGAGCAGTACTTC
CDR3 protein: CASSLEQDYEQYF
V gene: TRBV7-6
J gene: TRBJ2-7
D gene: .

CDR3 DNA: TGTGCCAGCCAGGAAGCCGGGACAGGAGAATATGGCTACACCTTC
CDR3 protein: CASQEAGTGEYGYTF
V gene: TRBV18
J gene: TRBJ1-2
D gene: TRBD1

CDR3 DNA: TGTGCCAGCAGCCTCTCGGGGGAAGTTAATCAGCCCCAGCATTTT
CDR3 protein: CASSLSGEVNQPQHF
V gene: TRBV13
J gene: TRBJ1-5
D gene: .

CDR3 DNA: TGTGCCTGCCAAATGTCAAACACCATATATTTT
CDR3 protein: CACQMSNTIYF
V gene: TRBV30
J gene: TRBJ1-3
D gene: .

CDR3 DNA: TGTGCCAGCAGCGTAGCCCCTAGCGGGGACAATGAGCAGTTCTTC
CDR3 protein: CASSVAPSGDNEQFF
V gene: TRBV9
J gene: TRBJ2-1
D gene: TRBD2

CDR3 DNA: TGTGCCAGCAGCTTAGTCCCGGGACCCTTCGGCTATGGCTACACCTTC
CDR3 protein: CASSLVPGPFGYGYTF
V gene: TRBV7-9
J gene: TRBJ1-2
D gene: .